The clone carrying this T cell receptor (beta chain) was observed a handful of times. Its antigen is unknown. This specimen comes from a study of blood T cells in healthy people across ages. Study outcomes and limitations: As age increased, TCR beta diversity per million T cells fell in a roughly linear fashion.

A second 7 to 11 cycle PCR used barcoded and J-beta primers. TCRdb reprocessed the 5' RACE reads via MiXCR and lists one record per CDR3 protein. The data hold fewer than 2 million distinct CDR3 sequences, with about two fifths observed a single time. Germline CDR1 SGHAT, CDR2 FQDESV (reference sequence). The CDR3 is 16 residues long. The V end was cut by 1 base, the J end by 8 bases, with 18 bases between. What was sequenced was blood. The sequence derives from a human donor in good health. V and J are TRBV11-1 and TRBJ2-1, with D maybe TRBD2 (7 bases). The CDR3 reads CASSLESWGGAYEQFF. DNA of the CDR3: TGTGCCAGCAGCTTAGAATCATGGGGGGGGGCTTATGAGCAGTTCTTC.